The 23 T cell receptor beta chains below all came from one sample that was sequenced in a study of shared clonotypes between healthy human individuals. Produced via immunoSEQ multiplex PCR; TCRdb's table is partial and in-frame only. The sample shows 450,000 to 600,000 clones, 75% to 85% of them seen only once. Material for sequencing was PBMCs. The receptors derive from a woman between 40 and 55 years old in good health. Some clones in this sample may be carry-over from other donors' samples.

The gene calls are TRBV5-4 and TRBJ2-7; the match to TRBD2 covers 14 bases. The CDR3 runs 17 residues. V lost 3 bases and J lost 0; bases outside the gene matches: 5. CDR1 is SGHNT and CDR2 is YYREEE in the germline V gene (reference sequence). The CDR3 reads CASSSRTSGRSSYEQYF. The CDR3 DNA sequence: TGTGCCAGCAGCTCCCGGACTAGCGGGAGGTCCTCCTACGAGCAGTACTTC.

V is TRBV7-2 and J is TRBJ2-7; D remains ambiguous. This CDR3 contains 13 residues. From germline, CDR1 is SGHTA and CDR2 FQGNSA. V was clipped by 5 bases and J by 5 bases, with 13 bases between them. In DNA, the CDR3 is TGTGCCAGCAGCCGTGCTCGAGTAAACGAGCAGTACTTC. It yields the protein CASSRARVNEQYF.

The rearrangement uses TRBV7-6 and TRBJ2-1; a possible D gene is TRBD1 (6 bases). There are 14 residues in the CDR3. Trimming removed 5 bases from V and 7 bases from J, with 15 bases in between. Germline assignment: CDR1 SGHVS and CDR2 FNYEAQ. CDR3 amino acids: CASSPNIQGNEQFF. CDR3 coding DNA: TGTGCCAGCAGCCCGAATATACAGGGTAATGAGCAGTTCTTC.

This clone was seen a handful of times. The V and J genes are TRBV19 and TRBJ1-5; D unclear. The germline V gene encodes CDR1 LNHDA and CDR2 SQIVND (reference sequence). The CDR3 is made up of 15 amino acids. V lost 5 bases, J lost 4 bases, and 15 bases lay in between. The CDR3 spells CASSVLGRENQPQHF. The CDR3 nucleotides are TGTGCCAGTAGTGTGCTAGGACGTGAGAATCAGCCCCAGCATTTT.

The rearrangement uses TRBV7-8 and TRBJ2-2; 8 positions agree with TRBD2. The germline V gene has CDR1 SGHVS and CDR2 FQNEAQ. V lost 8 bases and J lost 0; bases outside the gene matches: 2. The CDR3 length is 14 residues. The CDR3: CASREGPNTGELFF. The CDR3 DNA sequence: TGTGCCAGCCGGGAGGGGCCGAACACCGGGGAGCTGTTTTTT.

The V call is TRBV19, the J call TRBJ2-7; D is undetermined. The CDR3 contains 13 residues. Trimming left V 3 bases short and J 2 bases short, with 8 bases between. Germline V lookup: CDR1 LNHDA, CDR2 SQIVND (reference sequence). The CDR3 protein is CASSMAPTYEQYF. Here the CDR3 DNA reads TGTGCCAGTAGTATGGCCCCTACCTACGAGCAGTACTTC.

This clone was seen at least ten times. The chain couples TRBV5-1 to TRBJ2-5; weak D call: TRBD2 (5 bases). CDR1 is SGHRS and CDR2 is YFSETQ in the germline V gene. Trimming left V 0 bases short and J 9 bases short, with 21 bases between. The CDR3 consists of 16 residues. As DNA, the CDR3 is TGCGCCAGCAGCTTGGGCGTTCGAGACGGAGGCTTGGCCCAGTACTTC. It yields the protein CASSLGVRDGGLAQYF. The full variable domain, completed using reference TRBV5-1 and TRBJ2-5, is KAGVTQTPRYLIKTRGQQVTLSCSPISGHRSVSWYQQTPGQGLQFLFEYFSETQRNKGNFPGRFSGRQFSNSRSEMNVSTLELGDSALYLCASSLGVRDGGLAQYFGPGTRLLVL.

The J gene is TRBJ1-2, the V gene TRBV9; no definite D call. Looked up from germline, CDR1 is SGDLS and CDR2 is YYNGEE. The CDR3 has 15 amino acids. V lost 0 bases and J lost 4, with 13 bases in between. CDR3 amino acids: CASSVGGGSPYGYTF. CDR3 in DNA: TGTGCCAGCAGCGTAGGTGGAGGGAGCCCCTATGGCTACACCTTC.

This clone was counted at least ten times. V usage is TRBV5-1 and J usage is TRBJ2-7; perhaps TRBD1 as D (5 bases). The V and J ends lost 0 bases and 4 bases respectively, with 8 bases between them. In germline, CDR1 is SGHRS, CDR2 YFSETQ. The CDR3 is made up of 13 amino acids. In DNA, the CDR3 is TGCGCCAGCAGCTTGGGGGGCCGTTACGAGCAGTACTTC. Residues: CASSLGGRYEQYF.

The table lists this clone with a count of one. The V and J genes are TRBV27 and TRBJ2-1, with 10 bases aligning to TRBD2. CDR3 size: 14 residues. Germline-derived CDR1 and CDR2 are MNHEY and SMNVEV (reference sequence). The ends lost 6 bases at V and 8 bases at J; junction bases unmatched: 7. In DNA, the CDR3 is TGTGCCAGCAGCTCTGCCGGGACTAGCGATGAGCAGTTCTTC. It translates to CASSSAGTSDEQFF.

The J gene is TRBJ2-7, the V gene TRBV5-6; 10 bases align to TRBD1. CDR1 SGHDT and CDR2 YYEEEE come from the germline V gene. The CDR3 spans 16 residues. The junction had 7 bases not matched to a gene; V was cut back by 0 bases and J by 4 bases. The CDR3 bases are TGTGCCAGCAGCTTGGGTGTGGGACAGGGGATGTACGAGCAGTACTTC. As protein: CASSLGVGQGMYEQYF.

This clone was seen only a few times. The chain combines TRBV5-1 with TRBJ2-3; D is uncertain. CDR1 SGHRS and CDR2 YFSETQ come from the germline V gene. The germline V and J ends were trimmed by 4 bases and 2 bases, with 14 bases remaining between them. The CDR3 loop spans 15 amino acids. DNA of the CDR3: TGCGCCAGCAGCCCGCGCAGTAATCCCACAGATACGCAGTATTTT. Translating gives CASSPRSNPTDTQYF.

The V call is TRBV5-1, the J call TRBJ1-4; 7 bases map to TRBD1. Germline V CDR1 and CDR2: SGHRS, YFSETQ. V shed 4 bases and J 8 bases; nucleotides not matched to a gene: 11. The CDR3 totals 15 residues. CDR3 nucleotides: TGCGCCAGCAGCCCCAATGACAGGGTTGGGGAAAAACTGTTTTTT. Translated: CASSPNDRVGEKLFF.

This clone occurred once. This sequence joins TRBV7-9 and TRBJ1-1; D uncertain. Trimming took 1 base from V and 1 from J, leaving 4 bases between them. The CDR3 has 13 residues. CDR1 is SEHNR, CDR2 FQNEAQ, per germline (reference sequence). In DNA form, the CDR3 reads TGTGCCAGCAGCTTAGGAACGAACACTGAAGCTTTCTTT. It is translated as CASSLGTNTEAFF.

The chain's CDR3 is CASSGDSSGANVLTF. CDR3 nucleotide sequence: TGTGCCAGCAGCGGTGACAGTTCTGGGGCCAACGTCCTGACTTTC. The rearrangement links TRBV9 to TRBJ2-6, with a possible D match to TRBD1 (5 bases). This CDR3 has 15 amino acids. Trimming removed 3 bases at V and 1 base at J, with 8 bases between. Germline V lookup: CDR1 SGDLS, CDR2 YYNGEE.

The chain links TRBV28 to TRBJ1-2; D possibly corresponds to TRBD1 (5 bases). CDR3 size: 15 residues. Trimming left V 4 bases short and J 1 base short, with 13 bases between. Germline assignment: CDR1 MDHEN and CDR2 SYDVKM. Here the CDR3 reads CASSSTGVLNYGYTF. In DNA form, the CDR3 reads TGTGCCAGCAGTTCCACAGGAGTTCTTAACTATGGCTACACCTTC.

In DNA, the CDR3 is TGTGCCAGCAGCGTGGGACTGTCATCCTACAATGAGCAGTTCTTC. It codes for CASSVGLSSYNEQFF. The chain recombines TRBV5-5 with TRBJ2-1, with D perhaps TRBD2 (6 bases). Germline CDR1 SGHKS, CDR2 YYEKEE (reference sequence). Trimming left V 4 bases short and J 1 base short, with 12 bases between. This CDR3 comprises 15 residues.

V usage is TRBV28 and J usage is TRBJ2-1; D is uncertain. Per germline, CDR1 MDHEN and CDR2 SYDVKM. The CDR3 has 12 amino acids. Trimming pared 0 bases from V and 9 bases from J, leaving 6 bases between. The CDR3 loop is CASSLWGSEQFF. CDR3 DNA: TGTGCCAGCAGTTTATGGGGTAGTGAGCAGTTCTTC.

The rearrangement uses TRBV27 and TRBJ1-1; D possibly corresponds to TRBD1 (5 bases). V gave up 0 bases and J gave up 4 bases, with 15 bases separating them. Looked up from germline, CDR1 is MNHEY and CDR2 is SMNVEV (reference sequence). CDR3 length equals 16 residues. The CDR3 bases are TGTGCCAGCAGTTTATCGGTAGGGGTCGGTGGCACTGAAGCTTTCTTT. Residues: CASSLSVGVGGTEAFF.

The chain links TRBV9 to TRBJ1-1; possibly TRBD1 for D (5 bases). Trimming took 0 bases from V and 0 from J, leaving 9 bases between them. This CDR3 contains 15 residues. CDR1 is SGDLS, CDR2 YYNGEE, per germline. For the CDR3, the DNA is TGTGCCAGCAGCGTAGTTAAGGGGCTGAACACTGAAGCTTTCTTT. It codes for CASSVVKGLNTEAFF.

This chain links TRBV27 with TRBJ2-1; 7 bases align to TRBD1. Germline assignment: CDR1 MNHEY and CDR2 SMNVEV (reference sequence). V lost 3 bases and J lost 6; bases outside the gene matches: 2. The CDR3 loop spans 13 amino acids. The CDR3 region is CASSFWDSNEQFF. The CDR3 nucleotides are TGTGCCAGCAGTTTCTGGGACAGCAATGAGCAGTTCTTC.

This clone appeared many times. The V and J genes are TRBV4-2 and TRBJ2-1; D remains unclear. Trimming took off 1 base at V and 7 bases at J, with 5 bases between the two ends. The germline CDR1 and CDR2 sequences are LGHNA and YNFKEQ. The CDR3 contains 12 residues. The CDR3 protein is CASSQGENEQFF. CDR3 nucleotide sequence: TGTGCCAGCAGCCAAGGTGAGAATGAGCAGTTCTTC.

For the CDR3, the DNA is TGTGCCAGCAGCATAGGGAACGAGCAGTTCTTC. It codes for CASSIGNEQFF. The V and J genes are TRBV11-3 and TRBJ2-1; no clear D gene. The germline V and J ends were trimmed by 5 bases and 10 bases, with 9 bases remaining between them. The CDR3 covers 11 residues. Germline V gene data show CDR1 as SGHNT and CDR2 as YENEEA. Full variable domain (rest looked up from reference TRBV11-3 and TRBJ2-1): EAGVVQSPRYKIIEKKQPVAFWCNPISGHNTLYWYLQNLGQGPELLIRYENEEAVDDSQLPKDRFSAERLKGVDSTLKIQPAELGDSAVYLCASSIGNEQFFGPGTRLTVL.